This T cell receptor beta chain was captured by sequencing in a study of CD8+ T cells in alopecia areata. Treatment meaning: oral pan-JAK inhibitor, 5-10 mg twice daily. Isolated RNA was reverse transcribed into cDNA used as the sequencing template. Profiled with immunoSEQ multiplex PCR; TCRdb holds only in-frame clones, not every one. The top ten hold roughly 0.93% of the sample, which has about 250,000 clones, 50% to 75% seen once. The sequence derives from a human donor with alopecia areata. The sequencing used CD4+ T cells sorted from blood, collected at week 52, from a patient treated with tofacitinib.

The CDR3 reads CASRVSAGGPGGELFF. In DNA form, the CDR3 reads TGTGCCAGCAGGGTCTCAGCGGGGGGGCCAGGCGGGGAGCTGTTTTTT. This chain joins TRBV27 and TRBJ2-2, with TRBD2 matching over 10 bases. CDR1 and CDR2 (germline): MNHEY, SMNVEV (reference sequence). This CDR3 spans 16 amino acids. With V trimmed by 6 bases and J by 7 bases, 11 bases remained unmatched.